The clone carrying this TCR beta chain was detected ten times or more. The antigen is not known. The TCR beta profiling, which covered VDJ combination and CDR3 sequence, was carried out using genomic DNA as the template. TCRdb reprocessed the reads with MiXCR, giving one entry per CDR3 protein. The table has approximately 170,000 distinct CDR3 sequences, approximately 44% seen once; the top ten hold about 2.9%. Patients included in sequencing had previously demonstrated CD8+CD57+ cell expansion by flow cytometry. No therapy had been given to the patients at the time of blood sampling. This specimen comes from a study of CD8+CD57+ T cells in acquired aplastic anemia. Notes on the study in general: Patients and healthy controls showed no significant CD8+ Simpson's diversity difference.

The CDR3 sequence is 14 residues long. The germline V gene encodes CDR1 SNHLY and CDR2 FYNNEI. Trimming took off 7 bases at V and 2 bases at J, with 14 bases between the two ends. Sequencing used sorted CD4+, CD8+, or CD8+CD57+ T cells (not recorded which) from PBMCs. The TCR sequence derives from a human donor with aplastic anemia. This sequence joins TRBV2 and TRBJ1-1; possibly TRBD1 for D (5 bases). The CDR3 loop is CASTLIGDNTEAFF. The CDR3 DNA sequence: TGTGCCAGCACTCTGATCGGGGACAACACTGAAGCTTTCTTT.